Shown below are 5 T cell receptor beta chains from a single sample sequenced in a study of Ad26.COV2.S vaccination and SARS-CoV-2 variants. Treatment defined: roughly 18 received Ad26.COV2.S at low or high dose, single or two shots; five or six received placebo; per-sample allocation not given. Samples analyzed were those drawn on day 63 after the first vaccine or placebo injection. Sequencing was performed with immunoSEQ multiplex PCR; in TCRdb, only in-frame clones are kept and a portion is missing. The sample includes under 550,000 clones, approximately 90% of them seen just once. This material consisted of peripheral blood, taken in a trial of Ad26.COV2.S vaccine versus placebo. Every receptor here comes from a person between 18 and 60 years old who received the Ad26.COV2.S COVID-19 vaccine or a placebo.

The CDR3 reads CASSHRQGRNEQFF. The CDR3 bases are TGTGCCAGTAGTCACCGACAGGGGAGGAATGAGCAGTTCTTC. This chain connects TRBV19 to TRBJ2-1; 8 nucleotides line up with TRBD1. CDR3 length equals 14 residues. V lost 5 bases to trimming and J lost 7 bases; unmatched junction nucleotides: 7. Germline V gives CDR1 LNHDA, CDR2 SQIVND (reference sequence). Complete variable domain (other parts from reference TRBV19 and TRBJ2-1): DGGITQSPKYLFRKEGQNVTLSCEQNLNHDAMYWYRQDPGQGLRLIYYSQIVNDFQKGDIAEGYSVSREKKESFPLTVTSAQKNPTAFYLCASSHRQGRNEQFFGPGTRLTVL.

The chain combines TRBV7-2 with TRBJ2-7; weak D call: TRBD1 (5 bases). V was pared by 5 bases and J by 6 bases, with 14 bases between. CDR3 length: 13 residues. Germline V lookup: CDR1 SGHTA, CDR2 FQGNSA. In DNA, the CDR3 is TGTGCCAGCAGCCTAAAAGGGGTGCGCGAGCAGTACTTC. Translated: CASSLKGVREQYF.

The chain uses TRBV4-3 and TRBJ2-5; perhaps TRBD1 as D (5 bases). CDR3 length: 13 amino acids. V was clipped by 1 base and J by 5 bases, with 8 bases between them. Germline V gene sequence: CDR1 LGHNA, CDR2 YSLEER. The CDR3: CASSQVRGETQYF. As DNA, the CDR3 is TGCGCCAGCAGCCAAGTTAGGGGCGAGACCCAGTACTTC.

The V gene is TRBV11-3, the J gene TRBJ2-1; TRBD2 matches 11 bases. The germline CDR1 and CDR2 sequences are SGHNT and YENEEA. After removal of 5 bases from V and 1 base from J, the junction contained 1 base not matched to a gene. The CDR3 runs to 15 residues. The CDR3 sequence: CASSLAGGSYNEQFF. CDR3 DNA: TGTGCCAGCAGCCTAGCGGGAGGTTCCTACAATGAGCAGTTCTTC.

V is TRBV6-5 and J is TRBJ2-1; D is unresolved. The CDR3 loop spans 14 amino acids. Germline V gene data show CDR1 as MNHEY and CDR2 as SVGAGI. Trimming cost V 6 bases and J 4 bases, with 13 bases left between them. CDR3 sequence (DNA): TGTGCCAGCAGCGTAGATCTAAATTACAATGAGCAGTTCTTC. This codes for CASSVDLNYNEQFF.